What follows are 2 T cell receptor beta chains derived from one specimen sequenced in a study of beta chain features in type 1 diabetes. Every bit of the isolated RNA underwent reverse transcription, so sequencing read expressed TCRB transcripts. The table came from immunoSEQ multiplex PCR; TCRdb's copy has only in-frame clones and leaves some out. Of about 250,000 clones in the sample, 13% to 15% were seen once. Sequenced input: naive CD4+ T cells from blood. These receptors all come from a woman aged 40 to 49 in good health.

This sequence joins TRBV18 and TRBJ2-7, with TRBD1 as a possible D gene (5 bases). V gave up 3 bases and J gave up 7 bases, with 16 bases separating them. Germline assignment: CDR1 KGHSH and CDR2 LQKENI. The CDR3 spans 14 residues. In DNA form, the CDR3 reads TGTGCCAGCTCACCGGTACAGGCGGTTGGGGAGCAGTACTTC. Protein sequence: CASSPVQAVGEQYF.

This clone has a handful of counts. The chain couples TRBV2 to TRBJ1-4; possibly TRBD1 for D (6 bases). The CDR3 spans 14 residues. V was trimmed by 6 bases and J by 0 bases, leaving 8 bases between them. Per germline, CDR1 SNHLY and CDR2 FYNNEI. The CDR3 DNA is TGTGCCAGCAGACAGGGCGCAACTAATGAAAAACTGTTTTTT. It yields the protein CASRQGATNEKLFF.